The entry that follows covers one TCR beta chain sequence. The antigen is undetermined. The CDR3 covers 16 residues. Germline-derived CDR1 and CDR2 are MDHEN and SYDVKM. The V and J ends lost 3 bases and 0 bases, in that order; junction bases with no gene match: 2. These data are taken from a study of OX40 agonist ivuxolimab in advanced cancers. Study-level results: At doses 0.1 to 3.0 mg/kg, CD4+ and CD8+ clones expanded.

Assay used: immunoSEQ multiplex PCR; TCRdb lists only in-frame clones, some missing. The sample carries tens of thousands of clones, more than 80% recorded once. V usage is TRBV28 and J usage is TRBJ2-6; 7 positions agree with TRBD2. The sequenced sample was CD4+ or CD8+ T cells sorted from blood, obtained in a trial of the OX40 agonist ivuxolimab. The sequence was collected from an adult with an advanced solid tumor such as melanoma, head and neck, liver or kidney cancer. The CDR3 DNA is TGTGCCAGCAGTTTGGGGGGGAGCTCTGGGGCCAACGTCCTGACTTTC. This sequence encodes CASSLGGSSGANVLTF.